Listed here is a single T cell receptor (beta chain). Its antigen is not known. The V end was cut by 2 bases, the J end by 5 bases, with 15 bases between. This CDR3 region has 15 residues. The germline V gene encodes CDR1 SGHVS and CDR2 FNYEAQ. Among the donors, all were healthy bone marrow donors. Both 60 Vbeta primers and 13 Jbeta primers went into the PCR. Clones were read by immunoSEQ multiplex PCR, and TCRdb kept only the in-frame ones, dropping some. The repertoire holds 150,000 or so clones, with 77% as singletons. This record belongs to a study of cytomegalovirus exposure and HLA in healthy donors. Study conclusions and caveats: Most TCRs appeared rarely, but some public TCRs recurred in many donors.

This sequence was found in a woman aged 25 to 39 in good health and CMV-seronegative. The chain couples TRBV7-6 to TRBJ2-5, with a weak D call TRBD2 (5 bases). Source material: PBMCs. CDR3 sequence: CASSLKMRAEETQYF. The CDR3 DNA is TGTGCCAGCAGCTTAAAGATGCGGGCGGAGGAGACCCAGTACTTC.